The 5 T cell receptor beta chains given below trace back to one sample, sequenced in a study of shared T cell receptors in the human thymus. This table comes from immunoSEQ multiplex PCR, and its TCRdb copy is limited to in-frame clones, with some not included. Here the sample spans 700,000 or so clones, 75% to 90% being singletons. These sequences were also reported in another study, on human thymus T cells.

The sequencing sample was made of thymocytes. All receptors derive from a girl less than two years old with a congenital heart defect.

The rearrangement joins TRBV12-5 to TRBJ2-7; 7 nucleotides agree with TRBD1. The germline V gene has CDR1 LGHNT and CDR2 FRNRAP. The CDR3 has 11 amino acids. With V trimmed by 6 bases and J by 5 bases, 1 base remained unmatched. The CDR3 bases are TGTGCTAGTGGACAGGGGAACGAGCAGTACTTC. This gives the protein CASGQGNEQYF.

V usage is TRBV12-5 and J usage is TRBJ1-5; no firm D call. Trimming pared 3 bases from V and 3 bases from J, leaving 33 bases between. The CDR3 spans 22 residues. The germline V gene encodes CDR1 LGHNT and CDR2 FRNRAP. The DNA of the CDR3 is TGTGCTAGTGGTTTCAACCCATTGTCCAGCCTCGAGCCCTCCAGGTTCAATCAGCCCCAGCATTTT. It is translated as CASGFNPLSSLEPSRFNQPQHF.

This clone was seen more than once but under ten times. This sequence joins TRBV6-5 and TRBJ2-7; maybe TRBD2 (5 bases). Germline V CDR1 and CDR2: MNHEY, SVGAGI. CDR3 size: 15 residues. V was trimmed by 7 bases and J by 0 bases, leaving 16 bases between them. For the CDR3, the DNA is TGTGCCAGCAAACCCAAGCGGACCAGCTCCTACGAGCAGTACTTC. Translating it yields CASKPKRTSSYEQYF.

This chain connects TRBV14 to TRBJ2-3; no clear D. This CDR3 contains 15 residues. Germline V gene sequence: CDR1 SGHDN, CDR2 FVKESK. Trimming left V 4 bases short and J 0 bases short, with 11 bases between. The CDR3 here is CASSLGVFSTDTQYF. CDR3 nucleotide sequence: TGTGCCAGCAGCCTCGGAGTCTTCAGCACAGATACGCAGTATTTT.

V gene TRBV30 combines with J gene TRBJ1-4, with 8 bases that match TRBD1. V trimming: 3 bases; J trimming: 7 bases; junction bases outside the gene matches: 7. This CDR3 region has 14 residues. Germline V gene lookup returns CDR1 GTSNPN and CDR2 SVGIG (reference sequence). The CDR3 loop reads CAWRGRGTGEKLFF. Written as DNA, the CDR3 is TGTGCCTGGAGAGGACGAGGGACAGGTGAAAAACTGTTTTTT. The whole variable domain, filled in from reference TRBV30 and TRBJ1-4, reads SQTIHQWPATLVQPVGSPLSLECTVEGTSNPNLYWYRQAAGRGLQLLFYSVGIGQISSEVPQNLSASRPQDRQFILSSKKLLLSDSGFYLCAWRGRGTGEKLFFGSGTQLSVL.